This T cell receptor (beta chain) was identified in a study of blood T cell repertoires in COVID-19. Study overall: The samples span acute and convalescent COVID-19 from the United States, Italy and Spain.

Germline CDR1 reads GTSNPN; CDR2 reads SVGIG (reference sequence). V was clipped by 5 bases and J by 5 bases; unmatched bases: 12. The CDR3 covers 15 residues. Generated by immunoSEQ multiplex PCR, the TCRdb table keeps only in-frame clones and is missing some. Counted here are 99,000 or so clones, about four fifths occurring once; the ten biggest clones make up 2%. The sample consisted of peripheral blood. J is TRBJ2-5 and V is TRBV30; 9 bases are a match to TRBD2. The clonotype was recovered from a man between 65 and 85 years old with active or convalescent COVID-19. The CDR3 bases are TGTGCCTGGGACCCCCTGCGGGGGGGCGGCGAGACCCAGTACTTC. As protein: CAWDPLRGGGETQYF.